This TCR beta chain comes out of a study of identical twins. A single record per CDR3 protein comes from TCRdb applying MiXCR to the 5' RACE reads. The table records 450,000 or so distinct CDR3 sequences, approximately 15% of them present only once. The CDR3 runs to 14 residues. After removal of 6 bases from V and 7 bases from J, the junction contained 8 bases not matched to a gene. The same sample was also studied in work on yellow fever vaccine responses in identical twins.

V gene TRBV12-3 or TRBV12-4 combines with J gene TRBJ1-2; TRBD1 matches at 10 bases. This clonotype was sampled from a woman younger than 30 in good health. Sequenced: CD4+ T cells sorted from blood. The CDR3 DNA follows: TGTGCCAGCAGGAAAAGACAGGGGGCGGGTGGCTACACCTTC. Translating gives CASRKRQGAGGYTF.